The clone carrying this T cell receptor (beta chain) was counted only a few times. The data stem from a study of T cell repertoires in cytomegalovirus infection. TCRdb processed the reads anew with MiXCR; each CDR3 protein has one entry. The data show under 800,000 distinct CDR3 sequences, approximately 24% seen once. V dropped 2 bases and J dropped 7 bases, with 7 bases sitting between them. The CDR3 length is 12 residues. CDR1 and CDR2 (germline): SGHDT, YYEEEE. The sequence was collected from a human donor in good health (CMV status not recorded). Some clones in this sample may be carry-over from other donors' samples. The rearrangement uses TRBV5-6 and TRBJ1-5; no clear D. Sequencing used CD8+ T cells from PBMCs. The CDR3 coding sequence is TGTGCCAGCAGCTTAAGTGAACAGCCCCAGCATTTT. It is translated as CASSLSEQPQHF.